This T cell receptor (beta chain) comes out of a study of T cell changes during pregnancy in multiple sclerosis. Profiled with immunoSEQ multiplex PCR; TCRdb holds only in-frame clones, not every one. This sample has 100,000 or so clones; around 93% occur once, and the top ten carry approximately 2.2%. V was pared by 6 bases and J by 5 bases, with 17 bases between. The CDR3 loop spans 15 amino acids. Germline lookup yields CDR1 SGHTA and CDR2 FQGNSA. The genes are TRBV7-2 and TRBJ2-1, with D possibly TRBD1 on 6 matching bases. The TCR originated in a female donor with multiple sclerosis, enrolled in a pregnancy study. Sequenced material: peripheral blood, taken in the third trimester of pregnancy. The DNA of the CDR3 is TGTGCCAGCAGGAGATCCGGGACACTTCACAATGAGCAGTTCTTC. Its translation: CASRRSGTLHNEQFF.